These 22 T cell receptor beta chains share one sample of origin, sequenced in a study of vaccination effects on CD4 cells after COVID-19. Libraries were prepared by immunoSEQ multiplex PCR; TCRdb keeps only in-frame clonotypes and omits some of them. The sample carries about 72,000 clones, 70% to 90% recorded once. Sequencing was preceded by expansion of antigen-specific CD4+ T cells with viral peptide pools in the ViraFEST assay. Having been cultured for ten to eleven days, the cells underwent CD4+ T cell isolation. Subjects were given two BNT162b2 or mRNA-1273 vaccine doses. For these receptors, no antigen is known. The starting material was CD4+ T cells from PBMCs cultured with HCoV-229E spike peptides, obtained after COVID-19 vaccination. The origin of the receptors is a human donor who received a COVID-19 vaccine.

The chain joins TRBV6-5 to TRBJ2-3, with 8 bases fitting TRBD1. Trimming cost V 7 bases and J 6 bases; bases outside gene matches: 12. Germline CDR1 reads MNHEY; CDR2 reads SVGAGI. The CDR3 spans 15 residues. The CDR3: CASNQITGGRDTQYF. The CDR3 DNA reads as TGTGCCAGCAATCAAATCACAGGGGGACGCGATACGCAGTATTTT.

The chain recombines TRBV7-9 with TRBJ2-1; 8 nucleotides align to TRBD1. The CDR3 runs 13 residues. V was clipped by 1 base and J by 8 bases; unmatched bases: 1. Germline values: CDR1 SEHNR, CDR2 FQNEAQ (reference sequence). CDR3 in amino acids: CASSLEQGDEQFF. Here the CDR3 DNA reads TGTGCCAGCAGCTTAGAACAGGGGGATGAGCAGTTCTTC.

The chain recombines TRBV27 with TRBJ2-5; D is unclear. The length of the CDR3 is 18 residues. Between the trimmed V and J ends, which lost 4 bases and 0 bases, there was a span of 21 bases. Germline V gene lookup returns CDR1 MNHEY and CDR2 SMNVEV (reference sequence). CDR3 coding DNA: TGTGCCAGCAGTTCCACTCCTCCTACGGAAACCCACCAAGAGACCCAGTACTTC. This encodes CASSSTPPTETHQETQYF.

This clone was seen only a few times. This chain uses TRBV6-5 with TRBJ2-2; D remains ambiguous. CDR3 length: 15 amino acids. The V gene's germline CDR1 is MNHEY and CDR2 SVGAGI. V gave up 2 bases and J gave up 0 bases, with 7 bases separating them. In DNA form, the CDR3 reads TGTGCCAGCAGTTACGTGGCAGCGAACACCGGGGAGCTGTTTTTT. It codes for CASSYVAANTGELFF.

The rearrangement links TRBV7-9 to TRBJ2-2; a weak D match, TRBD1 (6 bases). CDR3 length: 16 residues. The ends were cut back, 4 bases at V and 1 base at J, with 13 bases in the middle. The germline V gene encodes CDR1 SEHNR and CDR2 FQNEAQ (reference sequence). DNA for the CDR3: TGTGCCAGCAGCTCCCGGACAGAAAGGAACACCGGGGAGCTGTTTTTT. It codes for CASSSRTERNTGELFF.

This rearrangement joins TRBV5-1 to TRBJ2-5, with no clear D. Per germline, CDR1 SGHRS and CDR2 YFSETQ. The CDR3 loop spans 17 amino acids. Trimming left V 1 base short and J 1 base short, with 17 bases between. This chain's CDR3 is CASSLFGLGSTQETQYF. The CDR3, as DNA: TGCGCCAGCAGCTTGTTCGGTTTGGGCAGCACCCAAGAGACCCAGTACTTC.

The chain has TRBV14 and TRBJ1-2; 9 bases fit TRBD1. CDR1 SGHDN and CDR2 FVKESK come from the germline V gene. The junction had 4 bases not matched to a gene; V was cut back by 1 base and J by 4 bases. The CDR3 has 15 amino acids. The CDR3 DNA sequence: TGTGCCAGCAGCCAAGGGGGGACAGGGAGCTATGGCTACACCTTC. Translating gives CASSQGGTGSYGYTF.

This chain connects TRBV6-2 or TRBV6-3 to TRBJ1-1; D remains ambiguous. V lost 1 base and J 9 bases, leaving 9 bases between the germline ends. Germline assignment: CDR1 MNHEY and CDR2 SVGEGT. The CDR3 consists of 12 residues. The CDR3: CASSYYSRQAFF. DNA of the CDR3: TGTGCCAGCAGTTACTACAGCCGTCAAGCTTTCTTT.

The V and J genes are TRBV4-1 and TRBJ1-3; the D is unclear. Per germline, CDR1 MGHRA and CDR2 YSYEKL. The CDR3 runs 11 residues. The V end was cut by 1 base, the J end by 9 bases, with 4 bases between. CDR3 protein: CASSQVGTIYF. The CDR3 nucleotides are TGCGCCAGCAGCCAAGTCGGCACCATATATTTT.

This clone was observed once. The chain couples TRBV3-1 (or the pseudogene TRBV3-2) to TRBJ1-3; possible D gene TRBD1, 6 bases. Germline V lookup: CDR1 LGHDT, CDR2 YNNKEL (reference sequence). V lost 4 bases to trimming and J lost 8 bases, with 9 bases between them. The CDR3 runs 12 residues. The CDR3 sequence: CASSLGGHTIYF. CDR3 coding DNA: TGTGCCAGCAGCCTGGGGGGGCACACCATATATTTT.

V gene TRBV5-1 combines with J gene TRBJ2-5; 12 bases are shared with TRBD2. Germline V gene sequence: CDR1 SGHRS, CDR2 YFSETQ. V was pared by 4 bases and J by 5 bases, with 6 bases of the junction left unmatched. This CDR3 is 15 amino acids long. CDR3 sequence: CASSRLAGGQETQYF. In nucleotides, the CDR3 is TGCGCCAGCAGCCGTCTAGCGGGGGGGCAGGAGACCCAGTACTTC.

This chain connects TRBV7-9 to TRBJ2-5, with 8 nucleotides matching TRBD1. The CDR3 has 14 residues. CDR1 is SEHNR and CDR2 is FQNEAQ in the germline V gene (reference sequence). V shed 5 bases, J shed 1 base, and the junction held 3 bases outside the gene matches. CDR3 in DNA: TGTGCCAGCAGCGCCGGACAGGGCCAAGAGACCCAGTACTTC. This gives the protein CASSAGQGQETQYF.

CDR3 amino acids: CASSSGGSEQYV. The CDR3 DNA is TGTGCCAGCAGCTCTGGAGGGTCCGAGCAGTACGTC. The V call is TRBV7-9, the J call TRBJ2-7, with D perhaps TRBD2 (6 bases). From germline, CDR1 is SEHNR and CDR2 FQNEAQ (reference sequence). This CDR3 contains 12 residues. The V end lost 4 bases, the J end lost 6 bases, and 10 bases lay between the germline ends.

J is TRBJ1-1 and V is TRBV15; 8 nucleotides agree with TRBD1. The germline V gene encodes CDR1 LNHNV and CDR2 YYDKDF (reference sequence). The CDR3 extends over 13 amino acids. The ends lost 8 bases at V and 2 bases at J; junction bases unmatched: 4. For the CDR3, the DNA is TGTGCCACCCGGGACAGGATCAACACTGAAGCTTTCTTT. Amino acids: CATRDRINTEAFF. The complete variable domain, with remaining parts taken from reference TRBV15 and TRBJ1-1, reads DAMVIQNPRYQVTQFGKPVTLSCSQTLNHNVMYWYQQKSSQAPKLLFHYYDKDFNNEADTPDNFQSRRPNTSFCFLDIRSPGLGDTAMYLCATRDRINTEAFFGQGTRLTVV.

The chain is built from TRBV5-4 and TRBJ1-2; D gene unclear. V was cut by 4 bases and J by 0 bases, with 16 bases left in between. Germline V gene lookup returns CDR1 SGHNT and CDR2 YYREEE (reference sequence). The CDR3 is 16 residues long. The CDR3 protein is CASSAAAPGSNYGYTF. The CDR3 bases are TGTGCCAGCAGCGCCGCCGCTCCGGGATCTAACTATGGCTACACCTTC.

The V gene is TRBV7-2, the J gene TRBJ1-3; D not certain. The CDR3 sequence is 17 residues long. Trimming took off 1 base at V and 4 bases at J, with 17 bases between the two ends. Germline CDR1 reads SGHTA; CDR2 reads FQGNSA. The CDR3: CASSLVMSRPVGNTIYF. Here the CDR3 DNA reads TGTGCCAGCAGCTTAGTTATGTCACGGCCAGTCGGAAACACCATATATTTT. The variable domain in full, with the rest retrieved from reference TRBV7-2 and TRBJ1-3, is GAGVSQSPSNKVTEKGKDVELRCDPISGHTALYWYRQSLGQGLEFLIYFQGNSAPDKSGLPSDRFSAERTGGSVSTLTIQRTQQEDSAVYLCASSLVMSRPVGNTIYFGEGSWLTVV.

The chain joins TRBV6-5 to TRBJ2-7; no reliable D call. V was shortened by 5 bases and J by 6 bases, with 17 bases between the two germline ends. The CDR3 covers 14 residues. Germline V CDR1 and CDR2: MNHEY, SVGAGI. The CDR3 nucleotides read TGTGCCAGCAGTCACTTTGCGGCGGCCCTCGAGCAGTACGTC. Protein product: CASSHFAAALEQYV.

In its sample, this clone was seen once. The V gene is TRBV6-5, the J gene TRBJ1-5; D uncertain. Germline-derived CDR1 and CDR2 are MNHEY and SVGAGI. The CDR3 consists of 14 residues. The V end lost 7 bases, the J end lost 1 base, and 11 bases lay between the germline ends. CDR3 DNA sequence: TGTGCCAGCACCCTAAGTGGAAGCAATCAGCCCCAGCATTTT. Translating gives CASTLSGSNQPQHF.

V usage is TRBV7-2 and J usage is TRBJ2-1, with D possibly being TRBD2 (5 bases). Between the trimmed V and J ends, which lost 1 base and 0 bases, there was a span of 10 bases. The CDR3 has 16 amino acids. CDR1 SGHTA and CDR2 FQGNSA come from the germline V gene. The CDR3 nucleotides read TGTGCCAGCAGCTTAGGCTCTGGGAGCTCCTACAATGAGCAGTTCTTC. Its protein product is CASSLGSGSSYNEQFF.

The chain recombines TRBV3-1 (or the pseudogene TRBV3-2) with TRBJ1-3, with D maybe TRBD1 (5 bases). Between the trimmed V and J ends, which lost 5 bases and 2 bases, there was a span of 25 bases. The CDR3 is 19 residues long. Germline V gene lookup returns CDR1 LGHDT and CDR2 YNNKEL (reference sequence). The CDR3 here is CASSAGRDTTPGPGNTIYF. The CDR3 bases are TGTGCCAGCAGCGCCGGAAGAGACACCACCCCGGGACCTGGAAACACCATATATTTT.

This clone has just a few counts. The rearrangement links TRBV2 to TRBJ1-5, with 7 bases aligning to TRBD1. CDR1 is SNHLY and CDR2 is FYNNEI in the germline V gene. V gave up 6 bases and J gave up 7 bases; unmatched junction bases: 9. The CDR3 is 14 amino acids. The CDR3 reads CASSETGVGQPQHF. The CDR3 DNA is TGTGCCAGCAGCGAAACAGGGGTGGGGCAGCCCCAGCATTTT.

The chain combines TRBV7-2 with TRBJ2-3; tentative D call: TRBD2 (5 bases). CDR3 length equals 14 residues. Trimming removed 5 bases at V and 2 bases at J, with 11 bases between. From germline, CDR1 is SGHTA and CDR2 FQGNSA. The CDR3 is CASSRGSYTDTQYF. For the CDR3, the DNA is TGTGCCAGCAGCCGCGGGTCTTACACAGATACGCAGTATTTT. The variable domain in full, with the rest retrieved from reference TRBV7-2 and TRBJ2-3, is GAGVSQSPSNKVTEKGKDVELRCDPISGHTALYWYRQSLGQGLEFLIYFQGNSAPDKSGLPSDRFSAERTGGSVSTLTIQRTQQEDSAVYLCASSRGSYTDTQYFGPGTRLTVL.